This TCR beta chain came from a study of CD8+ T cells in alopecia areata. About the research overall: The duration of tofacitinib was 6 to 18 months, with 6 months off drug afterward.

Both peripheral blood and punch biopsies of lesional scalp skin were obtained from patients who had alopecia areata. V dropped 4 bases and J dropped 5 bases, with 11 bases sitting between them. The CDR3 has 13 amino acids. Per the germline V gene, CDR1 is GTSNPN and CDR2 is SVGIG (reference sequence). Sequencing relied on a cDNA template that was reverse transcribed from extracted RNA. Only in-frame clones appear in the TCRdb table, and some are missing; sequencing was by immunoSEQ multiplex PCR. The sample lists 150,000 or so clones, about 89% occurring once. This sample comprised CD8+ T cells sorted from blood, obtained at week 0. This sequence joins TRBV30 and TRBJ1-4; no reliable D call. The sequence came from a human donor with alopecia areata. The CDR3 DNA reads as TGTGCCTGGACGATAACTGGCAATGAAAAACTGTTTTTT. Residues: CAWTITGNEKLFF.